The 3 T cell receptor beta chains below all came from one sample that was sequenced in a study of identifying expanded T cells in peripheral blood. Method: immunoSEQ multiplex PCR; TCRdb's copy keeps in-frame clones and lacks some. This sample has 95,000 to 150,000 clones, with around 84% found just once. Specimen: blood. Receptors originate from a person aged 18-70 years in good health.

The chain carries TRBV10-1 and TRBJ2-2, with a weak D call TRBD2 (5 bases). Deletions cut 2 bases from V and 0 bases from J, with 10 bases between. Per the germline V gene, CDR1 is WNHNN and CDR2 is SYGVQD (reference sequence). The CDR3 loop spans 16 amino acids. CDR3 DNA: TGCGCCAGCAGTGAGCCCGGGGTTACGAACACCGGGGAGCTGTTTTTT. Protein product: CASSEPGVTNTGELFF.

The chain couples TRBV6-5 to TRBJ1-1; a weak D match, TRBD1 (5 bases). With 1 base removed from V and 7 bases from J, the gap between germline ends came to 13 bases. This CDR3 spans 14 amino acids. CDR1 MNHEY and CDR2 SVGAGI come from the germline V gene. DNA of the CDR3: TGTGCCAGCAGTTACTTGATAAGGGACGGTGAAGCTTTCTTT. Translated: CASSYLIRDGEAFF.

V usage is TRBV9 and J usage is TRBJ2-3, with 10 bases lining up with TRBD1. Germline values: CDR1 SGDLS, CDR2 YYNGEE. With V trimmed by 0 bases and J by 1 base, 2 bases remained unmatched. The CDR3 covers 16 residues. The chain's CDR3 is CASSVGGTGGTDTQYF. CDR3 bases: TGTGCCAGCAGCGTAGGGGGGACAGGGGGCACAGATACGCAGTATTTT.